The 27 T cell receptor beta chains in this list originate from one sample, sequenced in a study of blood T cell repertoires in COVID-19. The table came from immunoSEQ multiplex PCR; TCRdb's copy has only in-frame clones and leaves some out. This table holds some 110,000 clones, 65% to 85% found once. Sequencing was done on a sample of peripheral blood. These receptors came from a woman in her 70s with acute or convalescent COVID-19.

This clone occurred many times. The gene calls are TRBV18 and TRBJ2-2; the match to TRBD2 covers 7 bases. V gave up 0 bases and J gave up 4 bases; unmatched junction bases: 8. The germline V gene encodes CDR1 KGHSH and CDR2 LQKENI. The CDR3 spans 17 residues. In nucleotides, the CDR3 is TGTGCCAGCTCACCACCGTCGGCGGGGGAGCGCACCGGGGAGCTGTTTTTT. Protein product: CASSPPSAGERTGELFF.

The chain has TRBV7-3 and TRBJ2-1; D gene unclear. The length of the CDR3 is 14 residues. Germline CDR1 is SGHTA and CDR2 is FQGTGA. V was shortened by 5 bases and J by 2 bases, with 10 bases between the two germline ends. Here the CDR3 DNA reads TGTGCCAGCAGCCCAAGCCCGGCCTACAATGAGCAGTTCTTC. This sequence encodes CASSPSPAYNEQFF.

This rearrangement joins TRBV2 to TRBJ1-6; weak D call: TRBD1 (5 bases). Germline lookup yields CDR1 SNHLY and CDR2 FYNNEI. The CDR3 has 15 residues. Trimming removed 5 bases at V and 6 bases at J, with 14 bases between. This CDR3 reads CASSPRQSFNSPLHF. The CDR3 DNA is TGTGCCAGCAGTCCCCGACAGAGTTTTAATTCACCCCTCCACTTT.

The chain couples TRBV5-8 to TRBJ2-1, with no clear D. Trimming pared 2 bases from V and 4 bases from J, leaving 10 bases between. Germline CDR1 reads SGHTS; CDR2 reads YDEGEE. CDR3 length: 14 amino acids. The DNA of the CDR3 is TGTGCCAGCAGCTTTCCCACGGTTTACAATGAGCAGTTCTTC. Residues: CASSFPTVYNEQFF.

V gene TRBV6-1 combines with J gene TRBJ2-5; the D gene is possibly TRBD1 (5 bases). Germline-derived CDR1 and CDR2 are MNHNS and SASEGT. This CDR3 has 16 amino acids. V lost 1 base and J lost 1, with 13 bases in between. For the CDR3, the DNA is TGTGCCAGCAGTGAAGAGTCAGGGTGGGCCCAAGAGACCCAGTACTTC. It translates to CASSEESGWAQETQYF.

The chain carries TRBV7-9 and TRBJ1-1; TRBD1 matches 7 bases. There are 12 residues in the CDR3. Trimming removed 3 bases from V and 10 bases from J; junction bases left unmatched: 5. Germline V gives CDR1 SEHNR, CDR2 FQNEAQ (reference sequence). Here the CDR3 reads CASSFSGGRAFF. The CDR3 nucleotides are TGTGCCAGCAGCTTCTCAGGGGGTAGAGCTTTCTTT.

The CDR3: CASSQDPGAGEGYEQYF. CDR3 DNA sequence: TGTGCCAGCAGCCAAGATCCGGGAGCGGGAGAGGGCTACGAGCAGTACTTC. The chain couples TRBV4-2 to TRBJ2-7, with TRBD2 identical over 8 bases. The J segment lost 3 bases and the V segment lost 0 bases, leaving 10 bases of the junction unmatched. Germline V gene data show CDR1 as LGHNA and CDR2 as YNFKEQ. The CDR3 is made up of 17 amino acids.

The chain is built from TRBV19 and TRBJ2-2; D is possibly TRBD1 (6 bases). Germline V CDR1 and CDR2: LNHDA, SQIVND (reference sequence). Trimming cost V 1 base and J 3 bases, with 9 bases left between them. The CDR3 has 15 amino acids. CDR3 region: CASSIGGQYTGELFF. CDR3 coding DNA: TGTGCCAGTAGTATAGGGGGGCAGTACACCGGGGAGCTGTTTTTT.

As DNA, the CDR3 is TGTGCCAGCAGCAGGACAGGGAATCAGCCCCAGCATTTT. Translated, it gives CASSRTGNQPQHF. The chain uses TRBV5-6 and TRBJ1-5, with 8 bases aligning to TRBD1. Germline lookup yields CDR1 SGHDT and CDR2 YYEEEE. V dropped 4 bases and J dropped 4; count of bases not matched to a gene: 1. This CDR3 has 13 residues.

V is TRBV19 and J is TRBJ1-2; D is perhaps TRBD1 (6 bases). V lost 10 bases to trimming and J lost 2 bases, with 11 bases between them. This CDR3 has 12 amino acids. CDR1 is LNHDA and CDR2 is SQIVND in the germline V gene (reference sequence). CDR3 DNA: TGTGCCACCGTTCAGGGGAACTATGGCTACACCTTC. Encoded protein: CATVQGNYGYTF.

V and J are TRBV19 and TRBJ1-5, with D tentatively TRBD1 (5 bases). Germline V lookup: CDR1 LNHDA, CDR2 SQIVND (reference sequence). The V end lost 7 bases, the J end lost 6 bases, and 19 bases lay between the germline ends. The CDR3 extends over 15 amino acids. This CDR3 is CASNSDTFRGQPQHF. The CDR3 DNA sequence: TGTGCCAGTAACTCGGACACGTTTCGTGGTCAGCCCCAGCATTTT.

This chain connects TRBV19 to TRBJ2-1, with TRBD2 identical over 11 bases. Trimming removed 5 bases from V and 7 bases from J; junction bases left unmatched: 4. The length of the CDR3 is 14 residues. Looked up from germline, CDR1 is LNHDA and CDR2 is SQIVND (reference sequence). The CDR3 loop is CASSVRLAGNEQFF. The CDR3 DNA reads TGTGCCAGTAGTGTCCGACTAGCGGGGAATGAGCAGTTCTTC.

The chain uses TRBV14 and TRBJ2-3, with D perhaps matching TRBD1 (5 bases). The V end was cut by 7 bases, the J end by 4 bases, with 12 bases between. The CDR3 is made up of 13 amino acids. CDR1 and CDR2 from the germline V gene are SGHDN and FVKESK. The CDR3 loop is CASTALGADTQYF. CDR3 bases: TGTGCCAGCACCGCTTTAGGGGCAGATACGCAGTATTTT.

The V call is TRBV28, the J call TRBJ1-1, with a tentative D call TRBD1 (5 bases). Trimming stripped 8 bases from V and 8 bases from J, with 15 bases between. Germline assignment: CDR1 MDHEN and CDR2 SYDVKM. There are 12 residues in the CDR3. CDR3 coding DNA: TGTGCCAGCGCGGGGGTTGAGAGGGAAGCTTTCTTT. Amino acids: CASAGVEREAFF. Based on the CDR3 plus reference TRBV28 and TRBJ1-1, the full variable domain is DVKVTQSSRYLVKRTGEKVFLECVQDMDHENMFWYRQDPGLGLRLIYFSYDVKMKEKGDIPEGYSVSREKKERFSLILESASTNQTSMYLCASAGVEREAFFGQGTRLTVV.

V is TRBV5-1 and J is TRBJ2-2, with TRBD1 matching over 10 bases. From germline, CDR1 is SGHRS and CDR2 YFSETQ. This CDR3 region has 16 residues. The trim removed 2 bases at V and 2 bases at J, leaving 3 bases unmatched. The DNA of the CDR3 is TGCGCCAGCAGCTTCGGGACAGGGGAAAACACCGGGGAGCTGTTTTTT. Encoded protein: CASSFGTGENTGELFF.

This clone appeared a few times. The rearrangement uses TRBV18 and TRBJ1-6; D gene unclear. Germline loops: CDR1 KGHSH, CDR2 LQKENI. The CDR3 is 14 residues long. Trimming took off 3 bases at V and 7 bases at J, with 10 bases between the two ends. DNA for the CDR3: TGTGCCAGCTCACCTGGAGCTGACAATTCACCCCTCCACTTT. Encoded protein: CASSPGADNSPLHF.

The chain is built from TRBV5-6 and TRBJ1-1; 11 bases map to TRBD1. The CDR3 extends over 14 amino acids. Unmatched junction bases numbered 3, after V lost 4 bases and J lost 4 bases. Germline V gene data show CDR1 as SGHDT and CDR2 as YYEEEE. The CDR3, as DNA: TGTGCCAGCAGCCCCGGGACAGGGGGCACTGAAGCTTTCTTT. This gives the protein CASSPGTGGTEAFF. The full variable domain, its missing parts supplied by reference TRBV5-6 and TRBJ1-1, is DAGVTQSPTHLIKTRGQQVTLRCSPKSGHDTVSWYQQALGQGPQFIFQYYEEEERQRGNFPDRFSGHQFPNYSSELNVNALLLGDSALYLCASSPGTGGTEAFFGQGTRLTVV.

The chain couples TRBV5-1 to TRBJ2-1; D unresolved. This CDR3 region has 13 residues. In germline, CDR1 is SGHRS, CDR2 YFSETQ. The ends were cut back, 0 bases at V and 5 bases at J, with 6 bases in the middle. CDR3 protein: CASSLGVDNEQFF. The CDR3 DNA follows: TGCGCCAGCAGCTTGGGAGTCGACAATGAGCAGTTCTTC.

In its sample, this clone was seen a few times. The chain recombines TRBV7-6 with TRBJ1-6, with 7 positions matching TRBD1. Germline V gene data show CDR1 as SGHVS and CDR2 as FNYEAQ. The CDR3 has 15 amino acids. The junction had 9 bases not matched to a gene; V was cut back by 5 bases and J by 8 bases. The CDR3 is CASSQRQGIDSPLHF. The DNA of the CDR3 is TGTGCCAGCAGCCAGAGACAGGGAATCGATTCACCCCTCCACTTT.

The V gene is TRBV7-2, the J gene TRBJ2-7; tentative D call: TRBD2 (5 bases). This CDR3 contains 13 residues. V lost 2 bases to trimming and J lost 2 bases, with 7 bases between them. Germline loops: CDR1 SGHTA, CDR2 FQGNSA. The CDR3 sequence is CASSLPGAYEQYF. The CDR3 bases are TGTGCCAGCAGCTTACCCGGGGCCTACGAGCAGTACTTC.

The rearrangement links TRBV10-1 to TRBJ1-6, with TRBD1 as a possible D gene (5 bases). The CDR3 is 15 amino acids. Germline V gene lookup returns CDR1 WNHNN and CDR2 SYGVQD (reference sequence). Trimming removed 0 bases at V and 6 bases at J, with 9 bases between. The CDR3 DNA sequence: TGCGCCAGCAGTGAGTCCAGACAGCCTAATTCACCCCTCCACTTT. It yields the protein CASSESRQPNSPLHF.

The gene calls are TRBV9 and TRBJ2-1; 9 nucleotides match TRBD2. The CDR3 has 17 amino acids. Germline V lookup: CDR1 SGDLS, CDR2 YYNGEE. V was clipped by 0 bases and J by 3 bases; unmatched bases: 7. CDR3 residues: CASSVEASGVLYNEQFF. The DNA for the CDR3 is TGTGCCAGCAGCGTAGAGGCTAGCGGGGTTCTCTACAATGAGCAGTTCTTC.

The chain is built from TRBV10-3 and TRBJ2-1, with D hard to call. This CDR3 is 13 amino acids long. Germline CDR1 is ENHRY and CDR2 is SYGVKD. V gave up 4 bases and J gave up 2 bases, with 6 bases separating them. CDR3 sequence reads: CAISGLPYNEQFF. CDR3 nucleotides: TGTGCCATCAGTGGACTCCCCTACAATGAGCAGTTCTTC.

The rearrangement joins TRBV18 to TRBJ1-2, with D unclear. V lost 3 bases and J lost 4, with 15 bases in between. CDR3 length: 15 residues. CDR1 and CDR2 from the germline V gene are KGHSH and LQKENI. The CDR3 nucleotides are TGTGCCAGCTCACCGTCGGCGAGTCGCGGCTATGGCTACACCTTC. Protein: CASSPSASRGYGYTF. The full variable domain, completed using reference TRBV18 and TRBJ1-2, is NAGVMQNPRHLVRRRGQEARLRCSPMKGHSHVYWYRQLPEEGLKFMVYLQKENIIDESGMPKERFSAEFPKEGPSILRIQQVVRGDSAAYFCASSPSASRGYGYTFGSGTRLTVV.

The CDR3 loop is CASSSTGLSGNTIYF. The DNA of the CDR3 is TGCGCCAGCAGCTCGACAGGGTTATCGGGAAACACCATATATTTT. The rearrangement links TRBV5-1 to TRBJ1-3; TRBD1 matches 7 bases. The CDR3 has 15 amino acids. V trimming: 3 bases; J trimming: 4 bases; junction bases outside the gene matches: 7. Germline values: CDR1 SGHRS, CDR2 YFSETQ.

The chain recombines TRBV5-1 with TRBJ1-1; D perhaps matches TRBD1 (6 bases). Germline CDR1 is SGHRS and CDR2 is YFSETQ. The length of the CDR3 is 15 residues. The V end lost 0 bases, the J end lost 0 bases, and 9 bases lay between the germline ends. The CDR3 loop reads CASSLGGPMNTEAFF. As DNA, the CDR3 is TGCGCCAGCAGCTTGGGGGGGCCAATGAACACTGAAGCTTTCTTT.

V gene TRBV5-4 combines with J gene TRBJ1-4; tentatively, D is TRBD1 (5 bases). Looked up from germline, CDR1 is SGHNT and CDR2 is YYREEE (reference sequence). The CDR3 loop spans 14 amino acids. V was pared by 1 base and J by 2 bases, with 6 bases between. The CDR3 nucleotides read TGTGCCAGCAGCTTGCAGGGCACTAATGAAAAACTGTTTTTT. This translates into CASSLQGTNEKLFF.